This T cell receptor (beta chain) was retrieved from a study of glioma-infiltrating T cells after dendritic cell vaccination. Time point specified: after dendritic cell vaccination, including at tumor progression/relapse. This table comes from immunoSEQ multiplex PCR, and its TCRdb copy is limited to in-frame clones, with some not included. The sample includes roughly 56,000 clones, about 83% of them seen just once. The ends were cut back, 0 bases at V and 4 bases at J, with 12 bases in the middle. The CDR3 extends over 15 amino acids. Germline V gives CDR1 SGHNT, CDR2 YYREEE (reference sequence). The chain couples TRBV5-4 to TRBJ2-3; TRBD1 is a possible D gene (5 bases). Source: blood, taken after dendritic cell vaccination. The source is a human donor with glioblastoma. The CDR3 spells CASSLDRGRADTQYF. The CDR3 nucleotides are TGTGCCAGCAGCTTGGATAGGGGAAGGGCAGATACGCAGTATTTT.